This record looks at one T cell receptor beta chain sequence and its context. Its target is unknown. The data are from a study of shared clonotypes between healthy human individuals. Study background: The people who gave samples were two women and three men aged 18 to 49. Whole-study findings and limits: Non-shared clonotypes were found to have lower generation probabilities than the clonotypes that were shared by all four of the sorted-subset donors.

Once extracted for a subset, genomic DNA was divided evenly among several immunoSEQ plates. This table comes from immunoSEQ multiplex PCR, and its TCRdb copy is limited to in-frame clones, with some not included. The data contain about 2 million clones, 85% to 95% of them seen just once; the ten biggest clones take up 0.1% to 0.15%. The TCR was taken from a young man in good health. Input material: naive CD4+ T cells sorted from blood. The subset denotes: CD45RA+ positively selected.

The CDR3: CASSLLPSTGISNQPQHF. CDR3 sequence (DNA): TGTGCCAGCTCACTACTCCCTTCGACAGGGATTAGCAATCAGCCCCAGCATTTT. This chain connects TRBV18 to TRBJ1-5, with 7 bases that match TRBD1. This CDR3 has 18 residues. Germline trimming cut 4 bases from V and 0 bases from J; bases unmatched to any gene: 12. CDR1 and CDR2 (germline): KGHSH, LQKENI.